A single TCR beta chain is shown here with its context. This specimen comes from a study of blood T cell repertoires in COVID-19. Study summary: The study drew acute and convalescent COVID-19 samples from the United States, Italy and Spain. The analysed material was cDNA or gDNA that came from T cells, B-cell-depleted T cells, or PBMCs.

The junction had 15 bases not matched to a gene; V was cut back by 7 bases and J by 4 bases. The length of the CDR3 is 17 residues. The germline gives CDR1 SQVTM, CDR2 ANQGSEA. The repertoire was sequenced with immunoSEQ multiplex PCR; TCRdb's copy has only in-frame clones and lacks some. Among around 30,000 clones listed, roughly 90% were seen once. This receptor was identified in a woman aged 40-49 years with active or convalescent COVID-19. V usage is TRBV29-1 and J usage is TRBJ1-4, with 10 positions matching TRBD1. Sequenced input: peripheral blood. The CDR3 nucleotides read TGCAGCGCCCGAGACAGGGGGCCCCTCCCGGATAATGAAAAACTGTTTTTT. Protein product: CSARDRGPLPDNEKLFF. Full variable domain (missing parts from reference TRBV29-1 and TRBJ1-4): SAVISQKPSRDICQRGTSLTIQCQVDSQVTMMFWYRQQPGQSLTLIATANQGSEATYESGFVIDKFPISRPNLTFSTLTVSNMSPEDSSIYLCSARDRGPLPDNEKLFFGSGTQLSVL.